A selection of T cell receptor beta chains follows, all from one sample in a study of T cell repertoires in cytomegalovirus infection. TCRdb re-derived calls from the reads in MiXCR, one entry per CDR3 protein. There are about 76,000 distinct CDR3 sequences in the sample; more than 3% occur only once, and 4% to 5.5% lies in the top ten. The specimen was PBMCs. These receptors were taken from a human donor in good health (CMV status not recorded). Some clones in this sample may be carry-over from other donors' samples. The CDR3 runs from the conserved cysteine through the conserved F or W. D genes are given only for firm matches. Only part of the rows carry a size: once, few, many, or a class if the clone is expanded.

13	many	NA	TRBV6-8	TRBJ1-1	CASSRTDNTEAFF	TGTGCCAGCAGTCGGACAGACAATACTGAAGCTTTCTTT
14	many	NA	TRBV11-2	TRBJ1-5	CASRPTPSNQPQHF	TGTGCCAGCCGACCAACTCCGTCTAATCAGCCCCAGCATTTT
16	many	TRBD1	TRBV28	TRBJ1-6	CASSLWGAGGNSPLHF	TGTGCCAGCAGTTTATGGGGGGCAGGGGGAAATTCACCCCTCCACTTT
16	many	TRBD2	TRBV24-1	TRBJ2-1	CATSDPSGGHNNEQFF	TGTGCCACCAGTGATCCGAGCGGGGGCCATAACAATGAGCAGTTCTTC
16	many	NA	TRBV4-2	TRBJ2-3	CASSQSGGQRADTQYF	TGTGCCAGCAGCCAATCTGGGGGGCAGCGGGCAGATACGCAGTATTTT
13	many	NA	TRBV7-2	TRBJ1-5	CASSLTANQPQHF	TGTGCCAGCAGCTTAACAGCTAATCAGCCCCAGCATTTT
11	many	NA	TRBV20-1	TRBJ1-2	CSARPDYGYTF	TGCAGTGCTCGGCCGGACTATGGCTACACCTTC
13	many	NA	TRBV29-1	TRBJ1-1	CSVEDERTLGAFF	TGCAGCGTTGAAGATGAGAGGACCCTCGGAGCTTTCTTT
14	NA	TRBD2	TRBV7-3	TRBJ2-5	CASSLSGGPETQYF	TGTGCCAGCAGCTTATCGGGGGGGCCGGAGACCCAGTACTTC
15	many	TRBD1	TRBV7-6	TRBJ2-7	CASSSGRTGDYEQYF	TGTGCCAGCAGCTCGGGGCGGACAGGTGACTACGAGCAGTACTTC
15	many	NA	TRBV19	TRBJ1-1	CASSQGWGSYTEAFF	TGTGCCAGTAGCCAAGGTTGGGGGTCCTACACTGAAGCTTTCTTT
13	many	NA	TRBV30	TRBJ2-5	CAWRRRVQETQYF	TGTGCCTGGAGGAGACGCGTCCAAGAGACCCAGTACTTC
15	many	NA	TRBV7-2	TRBJ2-3	CASSEQGTSTDTQYF	TGTGCCAGCAGCGAACAGGGTACTAGCACAGATACGCAGTATTTT
15	many	TRBD1	TRBV12-3/TRBV12-4	TRBJ2-7	CASSYRGLPPYEQYF	TGTGCCAGCAGTTACAGGGGGCTTCCCCCCTACGAGCAGTACTTC
13	NA	NA	TRBV7-2	TRBJ2-7	CASSGLLSYEQYF	TGTGCCAGCAGCGGGCTCCTCTCCTACGAGCAGTACTTC
15	many	TRBD1	TRBV7-6	TRBJ1-1	CASSTSGGWNTEAFF	TGTGCCAGCAGCACATCAGGGGGCTGGAACACTGAAGCTTTCTTT
15	many	NA	TRBV11-2	TRBJ2-7	CASSLVMSSSYEQYF	TGTGCCAGCAGCTTAGTGATGTCGAGCTCCTACGAGCAGTACTTC
12	many	NA	TRBV7-8	TRBJ1-1	CASSPRGSEAFF	TGTGCCAGCAGCCCACGGGGTTCTGAAGCTTTCTTT